The present entry profiles one T cell receptor beta chain with its context. Its target is not known. This sample was included in a study of T-cell reconstitution after alpha-beta-depleted transplantation in children. Molecular barcoding with unique molecular identifiers was used for the TCRbeta library. One entry per CDR3 protein results from TCRdb running MiXCR on the PCR reads. This table holds about 240,000 distinct CDR3 sequences, about a quarter found once. Study-level findings and limits: Some patients owed their high day-60 TCRbeta diversity to surviving recipient T cells and thymic progenitors. Several hundred expanded graft clones reportedly supplied alpha-beta T cells about two months after transplant. A year had passed since transplant, and T-cell counts and diversity by then came mostly from newly produced T cells.

This TCR was recovered from a girl aged 2-15 years with Fanconi anemia, due to receive a stem cell transplant. Here the sequenced sample was PBMCs, taken before TCRalphabeta/CD19-depleted stem cell transplant.

CDR3 coding DNA: TGTGCCAGCAGCTTAGCGGGAGAAACCTACGAGCAGTACTTC. Amino acids: CASSLAGETYEQYF. This chain connects TRBV27 to TRBJ2-7; TRBD2 aligns across 9 bases. Germline V gene sequence: CDR1 MNHEY, CDR2 SMNVEV (reference sequence). The CDR3 spans 14 residues. Trimming removed 6 bases from V and 2 bases from J; junction bases left unmatched: 5.